This TCR beta chain was identified during a study of shared clonotypes between healthy human individuals. Repertoires were generated with immunoSEQ multiplex PCR, while TCRdb's copy carries only in-frame clones and drops some. The profile shows 1.5 million to 1.9 million clones, 95% to 99% of them singletons. Germline V gene sequence: CDR1 LNHDA, CDR2 SQIVND (reference sequence). This CDR3 is 14 amino acids long. V shed 4 bases, J shed 7 bases, and the junction held 9 bases outside the gene matches. Sequenced input: naive CD4+ T cells sorted from blood. Indicated subset: CD45RA+ positively selected. This TCR was recovered from a young man in good health. The rearrangement uses TRBV19 and TRBJ2-5; 7 nucleotides match TRBD2. This CDR3 is CASSRSGAKVTQYF. CDR3 nucleotides: TGTGCCAGTAGTAGGAGCGGGGCCAAAGTGACCCAGTACTTC.